This T cell receptor (beta chain) was recorded in a study of response to subunit inactivated influenza vaccine. TCRdb ran MiXCR on the RT-PCR reads and lists one entry per CDR3 protein. The table records a few hundred thousand distinct CDR3 sequences, 11% to 15% of them present only once. Germline CDR1 reads SGHVS; CDR2 reads FQNEAQ. The CDR3 is 17 amino acids. The V gene end was trimmed by 2 bases and the J gene end by 0 bases; junction bases not matched to a gene: 10. The rearrangement uses TRBV7-8 and TRBJ2-7, with TRBD1 identical over 7 bases. The sequencing here drew on PBMCs from blood, taken 11 to 12 days after vaccination. The sequence came from a man aged 50 to 60 who received an inactivated influenza vaccine. The CDR3 region has the DNA TGTGCCAGCAGCTTAATCGCGACAGGGACGAGCTCCTACGAGCAGTACTTC. Protein: CASSLIATGTSSYEQYF.